Shown below are 20 T cell receptor beta chains from a single sample sequenced in a study of CD8+CD57+ T cells in acquired aplastic anemia. The template for TCR beta VDJ and CDR3 sequence profiling was genomic DNA. One entry per CDR3 protein, called by TCRdb with MiXCR from the reads. The table has 180,000 or so distinct CDR3 sequences, approximately 48% seen once; the top ten hold about 2%. Individuals selected for sequencing had exhibited CD8+CD57+ cell expansion on flow cytometry. The sample comprised sorted CD4+, CD8+, or CD8+CD57+ T cells (not recorded which) from PBMCs. These TCRs come from a human donor with aplastic anemia.

For this clonotype: A much larger clonotype is one base distant, so this may be a read error. The chain uses TRBV5-1 and TRBJ2-3; D remains unclear. The CDR3 runs 17 residues. V was shortened by 0 bases and J by 2 bases, with 16 bases between the two germline ends. Germline lookup yields CDR1 SGHRS and CDR2 YFSETQ. CDR3 bases: TGCGCCAGCAGCTTGGTTCTTACTCGTCCCGTCACAGATACGCAGTATTTT. Its protein product is CASSLVLTRPVTDTQYF. Using reference TRBV5-1 and TRBJ2-3 for the parts outside the CDR3, the full variable domain is KAGVTQTPRYLIKTRGQQVTLSCSPISGHRSVSWYQQTPGQGLQFLFEYFSETQRNKGNFPGRFSGRQFSNSRSEMNVSTLELGDSALYLCASSLVLTRPVTDTQYFGPGTRLTVL.

A word on this clonotype: A much larger clone lies a single base off, so this may be a read error. The J gene is TRBJ2-1, the V gene TRBV11-1; 10 bases match TRBD2. CDR3 size: 17 residues. The V gene end was trimmed by 4 bases and the J gene end by 2 bases; junction bases not matched to a gene: 8. Germline V gene sequence: CDR1 SGHAT, CDR2 FQDESV (reference sequence). The CDR3 sequence: CASSSQRGGPAYNEQFF. DNA of the CDR3: TGTGCCAGCAGCTCCCAGCGGGGGGGCCCCGCCTACAATGAGCAGTTCTTC.

The chain is built from TRBV12-3 or TRBV12-4 and TRBJ2-3; 9 positions agree with TRBD2. The CDR3 loop spans 18 amino acids. The V segment lost 3 bases and the J segment 0 bases; nucleotides outside the gene matches: 10. The DNA of the CDR3 is TGTGCCAGCAGTTTCAGCCTAGCGGGAAGGGGTAGCACAGATACGCAGTATTTT. It encodes CASSFSLAGRGSTDTQYF.

This chain joins TRBV20-1 and TRBJ2-5, with D perhaps matching TRBD2 (7 bases). Germline V gene data show CDR1 as DFQATT and CDR2 as SNEGSKA (reference sequence). The CDR3 is 12 residues long. V was cut by 3 bases and J by 4 bases, with 9 bases left in between. CDR3 sequence: CSASGGAETQYF. CDR3 in DNA: TGCAGTGCTAGTGGGGGGGCAGAGACCCAGTACTTC.

V usage is TRBV20-1 and J usage is TRBJ2-3, with a possible D match to TRBD1 (6 bases). Germline V gene lookup returns CDR1 DFQATT and CDR2 SNEGSKA (reference sequence). The CDR3 sequence is 15 residues long. V was clipped by 4 bases and J by 5 bases, with 19 bases between them. This chain's CDR3 is CSATRDRPTRDTQYF. The CDR3 nucleotides are TGCAGTGCTACCCGAGACAGGCCAACGAGAGATACGCAGTATTTT.

The chain recombines TRBV19 with TRBJ2-7; no firm D call. Germline lookup yields CDR1 LNHDA and CDR2 SQIVND (reference sequence). V shed 7 bases and J shed 4 bases, with 20 bases lying between them. CDR3 length equals 15 residues. The CDR3 spells CASIPPSIVHYEQYF. CDR3 in DNA: TGTGCCAGTATACCGCCAAGTATCGTCCATTACGAGCAGTACTTC. Complete variable domain (other parts from reference TRBV19 and TRBJ2-7): DGGITQSPKYLFRKEGQNVTLSCEQNLNHDAMYWYRQDPGQGLRLIYYSQIVNDFQKGDIAEGYSVSREKKESFPLTVTSAQKNPTAFYLCASIPPSIVHYEQYFGPGTRLTVT.

The rearrangement uses TRBV5-1 and TRBJ2-5, with 13 bases fitting TRBD2. This CDR3 contains 15 residues. Trimming at V came to 5 bases and at J to 5 bases, leaving 6 bases not matched to a gene. Germline CDR1 is SGHRS and CDR2 is YFSETQ. CDR3 protein: CASSRTSGSGETQYF. In DNA, the CDR3 is TGCGCCAGCAGTCGGACTAGCGGGAGTGGGGAGACCCAGTACTTC.

The genes are TRBV29-1 and TRBJ1-2; TRBD1 matches at 8 bases. Germline V CDR1 and CDR2: SQVTM, ANQGSEA. CDR3 size: 12 residues. The J segment lost 2 bases and the V segment lost 7 bases, leaving 3 bases of the junction unmatched. The CDR3 reads CSGQGANYGYTF. CDR3 nucleotides: TGCAGCGGTCAGGGGGCGAACTATGGCTACACCTTC.

This rearrangement joins TRBV20-1 to TRBJ2-5; maybe TRBD2 (5 bases). The length of the CDR3 is 12 residues. Per the germline V gene, CDR1 is DFQATT and CDR2 is SNEGSKA (reference sequence). V lost 4 bases to trimming and J lost 1 base, with 7 bases between them. CDR3 region: CSATSGQETQYF. CDR3 nucleotide sequence: TGCAGTGCTACGAGCGGCCAAGAGACCCAGTACTTC.

This clonotype occurred many times. The chain combines TRBV10-3 with TRBJ1-1; D is possibly TRBD1 (6 bases). Germline V gives CDR1 ENHRY, CDR2 SYGVKD. Trimming pared 0 bases from V and 5 bases from J, leaving 10 bases between. The CDR3 is 14 amino acids. For the CDR3, the DNA is TGTGCCATCAGTGAGTCGAGGGGGGGGACTGAAGCTTTCTTT. It translates to CAISESRGGTEAFF.

This clonotype was seen repeatedly, ten times or more. The chain recombines TRBV2 with TRBJ2-5, with D tentatively TRBD2 (7 bases). From germline, CDR1 is SNHLY and CDR2 FYNNEI. There are 15 residues in the CDR3. V gave up 4 bases and J gave up 3 bases, with 15 bases separating them. The CDR3 reads CASSGTRGGEETQYF. In nucleotides, the CDR3 is TGTGCCAGCAGTGGGACTAGAGGGGGGGAAGAGACCCAGTACTTC.

The CDR3 DNA reads TGCACCAGCAGCCATCGACGAGGCGGGGACGAGCAGTACTTC. Protein: CTSSHRRGGDEQYF. V usage is TRBV1 and J usage is TRBJ2-7; the table gives TRBD2 as D, unverified against the DNA. TRBV1 is shown as a pseudogene. The CDR3 loop spans 14 amino acids.

The chain is built from TRBV2 and TRBJ2-3, with D tentatively TRBD2 (6 bases). V was trimmed by 11 bases and J by 4 bases, leaving 16 bases between them. CDR1 is SNHLY and CDR2 is FYNNEI in the germline V gene. The CDR3 sequence is 13 residues long. The CDR3 DNA is TGTGCCGGCCGCAAGCGGGCAGCAGATACGCAGTATTTT. It is translated as CAGRKRAADTQYF.

The gene calls are TRBV7-3 and TRBJ2-3; D could derive from TRBD1 or TRBD2 (5 bases each). This CDR3 has 15 residues. Per the germline V gene, CDR1 is SGHTA and CDR2 is FQGTGA. V was pared by 11 bases and J by 9 bases, with 27 bases between. This chain's CDR3 is CASSSAGTDADTQYF. DNA for the CDR3: TGTGCCTCATCGTCGGCCGGGACCGATGCTGACACGCAGTATTTT.

To note about this clonotype: It may be a read error: a sequence one base away is much more abundant. The chain employs TRBV5-1 and TRBJ2-7; TRBD1 agrees at 9 bases. The germline gives CDR1 SGHRS, CDR2 YFSETQ. This CDR3 has 15 residues. CDR3 DNA sequence: TGTGCCAGCTCACAACCGGGACAGGGACGCCGCGAGCAGTGCTTC. This translates into CASSQPGQGRREQCF.

This clonotype was seen repeatedly, ten times or more. The chain is built from TRBV30 and TRBJ1-5; unclear D gene. Trimming pared 2 bases from V and 4 bases from J, leaving 6 bases between. Per germline, CDR1 GTSNPN and CDR2 SVGIG (reference sequence). The CDR3 spans 12 residues. CDR3 in amino acids: CAWSKANQPQHF. Written as DNA, the CDR3 is TGTGCCTGGAGTAAGGCTAATCAGCCCCAGCATTTT. Full variable domain (remainder filled in from reference TRBV30 and TRBJ1-5): SQTIHQWPATLVQPVGSPLSLECTVEGTSNPNLYWYRQAAGRGLQLLFYSVGIGQISSEVPQNLSASRPQDRQFILSSKKLLLSDSGFYLCAWSKANQPQHFGDGTRLSIL.

The chain is built from TRBV19 and TRBJ2-3; TRBD1 matches 10 bases. CDR1 is LNHDA and CDR2 is SQIVND in the germline V gene (reference sequence). V was clipped by 6 bases and J by 13 bases; unmatched bases: 7. The CDR3 is 12 residues long. The CDR3 region has the DNA TGTGCCAGTAGAACGACAGGGGGCGGAAAGTATTTT. This gives the protein CASRTTGGGKYF.

The V gene is TRBV9, the J gene TRBJ1-2, with D uncertain. Trimming cost V 3 bases and J 3 bases, with 12 bases left between them. The germline gives CDR1 SGDLS, CDR2 YYNGEE. The CDR3 runs 14 residues. The CDR3: CASSESPADYGYTF. Written as DNA, the CDR3 is TGTGCCAGCAGCGAAAGCCCAGCGGACTATGGCTACACCTTC.

On this clonotype itself: A read error may explain this, as a much larger clone is one base away. The chain joins TRBV6-5 to TRBJ2-7, with 9 bases identical to TRBD1. Looked up from germline, CDR1 is MNHEY and CDR2 is SVGAGI. This CDR3 contains 14 residues. CDR3 sequence (DNA): TGTGCCAACAGTTACGTGGGACAGGGCTACGAGCAGTACTTC. As protein: CANSYVGQGYEQYF.

This clonotype was found a few times. This may arise from a read error, as a much more abundant clone is one base away. The chain combines TRBV6-5 with TRBJ1-5; the D is unclear. Germline CDR1 is MNHEY and CDR2 is SVGAGI. The CDR3 has 12 residues. The V gene lost 0 bases and the J gene lost 7 bases, with 4 bases spanning the gap. For the CDR3, the DNA is TGTGCCAGCAGTTACTCTAAGCAGCCCCAGCATTTT. This gives the protein CASSYSKQPQHF.